Sequencing of this T cell receptor (beta chain) was carried out in a study of T cell responses to AZD1222 COVID-19 vaccine. Study outcomes and limitations: Compared with day 0, the breadth and depth of the Spike-specific TCR repertoire rose significantly after two doses of AZD1222.

As to this clone: What it binds is not known.

Libraries were prepared by immunoSEQ multiplex PCR; TCRdb keeps only in-frame clonotypes and omits some of them. The sample lists roughly 100,000 clones, roughly 86% seen once, with approximately 5% in the top ten. J gave up 4 bases and V 7 bases, and 6 bases lay outside the gene matches. The CDR3 loop spans 15 amino acids. CDR1 and CDR2 (germline): SEHNR, FQNEAQ (reference sequence). The sample in question was peripheral blood, obtained on day 0 of AZD1222 vaccination. The genes are TRBV7-9 and TRBJ2-7, with 14 bases that match TRBD2. The receptor's source is an adult in good health. The CDR3 spells CASTKTSGGAYEQYF. The CDR3 DNA reads as TGTGCCAGCACCAAGACTAGCGGGGGGGCGTACGAGCAGTACTTC.